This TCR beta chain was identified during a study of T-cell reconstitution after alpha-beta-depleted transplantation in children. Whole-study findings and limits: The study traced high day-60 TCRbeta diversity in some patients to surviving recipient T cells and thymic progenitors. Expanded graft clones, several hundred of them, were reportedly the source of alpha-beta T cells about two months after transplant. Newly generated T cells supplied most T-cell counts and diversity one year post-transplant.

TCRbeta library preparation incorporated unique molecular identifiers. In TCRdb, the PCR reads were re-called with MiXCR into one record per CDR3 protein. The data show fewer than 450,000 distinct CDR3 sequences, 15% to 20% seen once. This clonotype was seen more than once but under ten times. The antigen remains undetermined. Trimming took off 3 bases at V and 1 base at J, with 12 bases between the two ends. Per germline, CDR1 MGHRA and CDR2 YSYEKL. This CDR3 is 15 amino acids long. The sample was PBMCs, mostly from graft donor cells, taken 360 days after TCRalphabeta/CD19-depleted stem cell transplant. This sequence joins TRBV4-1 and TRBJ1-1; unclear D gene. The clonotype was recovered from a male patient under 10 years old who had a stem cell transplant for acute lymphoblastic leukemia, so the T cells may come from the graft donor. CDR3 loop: CASSHYGSRNTEAFF. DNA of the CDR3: TGCGCCAGCAGCCATTACGGCAGCCGGAACACTGAAGCTTTCTTT.